This T cell receptor beta chain came from a study of patients and donors after allogeneic stem cell transplantation. With 6 bases removed from V and 2 bases from J, the gap between germline ends came to 8 bases. Germline CDR1 is DFQATT and CDR2 is SNEGSKA (reference sequence). This CDR3 has 11 amino acids. A single record per CDR3 protein comes from TCRdb applying MiXCR to the RT-PCR reads. The table lists roughly 960,000 distinct CDR3 sequences, approximately 18% of them singletons. The receptor comes from a human donor who was either an allogeneic HSCT recipient or a stem cell or donor lymphocyte infusion donor (not recorded which). It is not recorded whose cells these are; they may come from a transplant donor. The chain links TRBV20-1 to TRBJ2-7, with D hard to call. The sample taken for sequencing was blood, either unsorted or a sorted T cell fraction (not recorded which). Here the CDR3 reads CSAVLTYEQYF. Here the CDR3 DNA reads TGCAGTGCGGTACTTACCTACGAGCAGTACTTC.